The 24 T cell receptor beta chains listed next were all sequenced from one sample in a study of regulatory T cells in long-lasting Graves disease. Time point reported: newly diagnosed GD, antithyroid drugs for less than 3 months. PBMC-extracted RNA yielded the TCR library. Both iRepertoire HTBI primers and Arm-PCR of CDR3 regions were used to build the TCR beta libraries. TCRdb fed the multiplex PCR reads into MiXCR, producing one record per CDR3 protein. The data show over 500,000 distinct CDR3 sequences, roughly 16% seen once. These data also formed part of another study, on T cells in Graves' hyperthyroidism and ophthalmopathy.

Material: peripheral blood mononuclear cells (PBMCs), obtained at new diagnosis, from a patient treated with antithyroid drugs. These receptor sequences come from a man between 18 and 35 years old with Graves disease.

Only a few counts were recorded for this clonotype. V and J are TRBV7-2 and TRBJ2-7; the D gene is possibly TRBD2 (6 bases). In germline, CDR1 is SGHTA, CDR2 FQGNSA. Deletions cut 6 bases from V and 4 bases from J, with 13 bases between. This CDR3 has 13 residues. The CDR3 here is CASRTLATYEQYF. The DNA of the CDR3 is TGTGCCAGCAGAACACTAGCCACATACGAGCAGTACTTC.

The J gene is TRBJ2-7, the V gene TRBV9; D possibly corresponds to TRBD2 (6 bases). Deletions cut 2 bases from V and 0 bases from J, with 12 bases between. Germline-derived CDR1 and CDR2 are SGDLS and YYNGEE. The CDR3 loop spans 15 amino acids. The CDR3 DNA is TGTGCCAGCAGCGTTTCGCTAGCGTCCTCCTACGAGCAGTACTTC. This gives the protein CASSVSLASSYEQYF.

The sample holds many counts of this clonotype. The rearrangement uses TRBV18 and TRBJ2-1; D call uncertain. The CDR3 loop spans 13 amino acids. V dropped 3 bases and J dropped 5 bases, with 8 bases sitting between them. CDR1 is KGHSH and CDR2 is LQKENI in the germline V gene. CDR3 region: CASSPDINNEQFF. As DNA, the CDR3 is TGTGCCAGCTCACCTGACATCAACAATGAGCAGTTCTTC.

A few counts support this clonotype. The gene calls are TRBV20-1 and TRBJ1-2, with D possibly being TRBD1 (5 bases). CDR3 length equals 13 residues. Between the trimmed V and J ends, which lost 6 bases and 2 bases, there was a span of 13 bases. Germline loops: CDR1 DFQATT, CDR2 SNEGSKA (reference sequence). CDR3 in amino acids: CSAQGLENYGYTF. In nucleotides, the CDR3 is TGCAGTGCGCAGGGACTGGAAAACTATGGCTACACCTTC.

This clonotype has a count of ten or more. The chain joins TRBV2 to TRBJ2-3; D gene ambiguous. CDR1 SNHLY and CDR2 FYNNEI come from the germline V gene. CDR3 length: 13 residues. V was trimmed by 4 bases and J by 3 bases, leaving 8 bases between them. Here the CDR3 DNA reads TGTGCCAGCAGTGTGCTGCAAACAGATACGCAGTATTTT. It yields the protein CASSVLQTDTQYF.

This clonotype was picked up many times. The V gene is TRBV18, the J gene TRBJ1-1; TRBD1 might be the D (6 bases). The CDR3 has 15 amino acids. The V end lost 6 bases, the J end lost 0 bases, and 14 bases lay between the germline ends. Germline lookup yields CDR1 KGHSH and CDR2 LQKENI. CDR3 amino acids: CASSLEGVMNTEAFF. CDR3 nucleotide sequence: TGTGCCAGCTCGCTTGAGGGGGTAATGAACACTGAAGCTTTCTTT.

This clonotype was seen at least ten times. The chain uses TRBV27 and TRBJ2-3, with TRBD1 matching 7 bases. The germline V gene has CDR1 MNHEY and CDR2 SMNVEV (reference sequence). V lost 1 base, J lost 4 bases, and 14 bases stayed unmatched. The CDR3 totals 18 residues. CDR3 DNA sequence: TGTGCCAGCAGTTTATACAGGACAGGTCTCCTTGACTCAGATACGCAGTATTTT. As protein: CASSLYRTGLLDSDTQYF.

CDR3 coding DNA: TGCAGTGCTAGAGTAGGGGGGGTCTCAACTGAAGCTTTCTTT. Amino acids: CSARVGGVSTEAFF. The rearrangement uses TRBV20-1 and TRBJ1-1; D possibly corresponds to TRBD1 (6 bases). This CDR3 region has 14 residues. Trimming pared 1 base from V and 5 bases from J, leaving 14 bases between. Germline CDR1 is DFQATT and CDR2 is SNEGSKA (reference sequence).

The rearrangement links TRBV20-1 to TRBJ1-6; the D gene is possibly TRBD1 (5 bases). The germline V gene encodes CDR1 DFQATT and CDR2 SNEGSKA (reference sequence). Trimming removed 2 bases from V and 7 bases from J, with 12 bases in between. CDR3 length: 14 amino acids. The CDR3 here is CSARSGTGNSPLHF. The CDR3 region has the DNA TGCAGTGCTAGATCAGGGACGGGGAATTCACCCCTCCACTTT.

CDR3 loop: CAIRYQGDPYNEQFF. DNA of the CDR3: TGTGCCATCAGGTATCAGGGGGACCCCTACAATGAGCAGTTCTTC. This chain links TRBV10-3 with TRBJ2-1; 7 nucleotides align to TRBD1. Germline CDR1 and CDR2: ENHRY and SYGVKD. Trimming removed 6 bases from V and 2 bases from J; junction bases left unmatched: 7. This CDR3 has 15 amino acids.

This clonotype was seen a few times. The chain combines TRBV3-1 with TRBJ2-1; either TRBD1 or TRBD2 may fit D (5 bases each). Trimming stripped 4 bases from V and 14 bases from J, with 18 bases between. Germline V CDR1 and CDR2: LGHDT, YNNKEL (reference sequence). There are 13 residues in the CDR3. As DNA, the CDR3 is TGTGCCAGCAGCCCGGGGCCGGGGAATCACAAGTTCTTC. Its translation is CASSPGPGNHKFF.

This clonotype was picked up a small number of times. This chain links TRBV18 with TRBJ2-7; D uncertain. Per germline, CDR1 KGHSH and CDR2 LQKENI. V shed 0 bases and J shed 7 bases, with 7 bases lying between them. The CDR3 totals 12 residues. The CDR3, as DNA: TGTGCCAGCTCACCACCCAACTCAGAGCAGTACTTC. Its translation: CASSPPNSEQYF. The full variable domain, in which reference TRBV18 and TRBJ2-7 provide the parts outside the CDR3, is NAGVMQNPRHLVRRRGQEARLRCSPMKGHSHVYWYRQLPEEGLKFMVYLQKENIIDESGMPKERFSAEFPKEGPSILRIQQVVRGDSAAYFCASSPPNSEQYFGPGTRLTVT.

This clonotype was counted a few times. The chain recombines TRBV5-5 with TRBJ1-2; D gene ambiguous. The CDR3 totals 14 residues. Germline CDR1 SGHKS, CDR2 YYEKEE (reference sequence). V was shortened by 0 bases and J by 4 bases, with 10 bases between the two germline ends. The CDR3 loop reads CASSLGTELYGYTF. CDR3 nucleotides: TGTGCCAGCAGCTTGGGTACAGAACTCTATGGCTACACCTTC.

This clonotype showed up just a few times. This chain uses TRBV5-1 with TRBJ2-7; 7 bases agree with TRBD2. Trimming removed 3 bases from V and 0 bases from J; junction bases left unmatched: 9. CDR3 length: 16 residues. Looked up from germline, CDR1 is SGHRS and CDR2 is YFSETQ. CDR3 sequence (DNA): TGCGCCAGCAGCTCCCAAGGACTAGGGAACTCCTACGAGCAGTACTTC. This encodes CASSSQGLGNSYEQYF.

This clonotype was found once. The chain carries TRBV5-1 and TRBJ2-1, with D unresolved. The CDR3 is 13 residues long. The germline V gene encodes CDR1 SGHRS and CDR2 YFSETQ. Trimming took 3 bases from V and 6 from J, leaving 10 bases between them. The CDR3 here is CASSSGPGNEQFF. The CDR3 DNA is TGCGCCAGCAGCTCCGGGCCAGGCAATGAGCAGTTCTTC.

This clonotype was observed at least ten times. The rearrangement links TRBV7-8 to TRBJ2-7, with TRBD1 matching over 8 bases. The length of the CDR3 is 16 residues. The V and J ends lost 3 bases and 5 bases, in that order; junction bases with no gene match: 12. CDR1 SGHVS and CDR2 FQNEAQ come from the germline V gene. The CDR3, as DNA: TGTGCCAGCAGCTTGTGGGACCCTAAGACAGGGGACGAGCAGTACTTC. It is translated as CASSLWDPKTGDEQYF.

This clonotype was recorded many times. The chain has TRBV12-3 or TRBV12-4 and TRBJ1-2; the D is unclear. CDR3 length equals 13 residues. Deletions cut 3 bases from V and 5 bases from J, with 10 bases between. The CDR3 reads CASSFRGPYGYTF. CDR3 DNA sequence: TGTGCCAGCAGTTTTAGAGGTCCTTATGGCTACACCTTC.

The table lists this clonotype with a few counts. The chain links TRBV27 to TRBJ1-2, with 10 bases that match TRBD1. The CDR3 totals 14 residues. Germline V gives CDR1 MNHEY, CDR2 SMNVEV (reference sequence). The V segment lost 5 bases and the J segment 8 bases; nucleotides outside the gene matches: 8. CDR3 nucleotide sequence: TGTGCCAGCAGTGGGGGACAGGGGAGTATCGGCTACACCTTC. Its protein is CASSGGQGSIGYTF.

This clonotype was detected ten times or more. The chain employs TRBV6-1 and TRBJ2-7, with 8 bases identical to TRBD2. V lost 6 bases to trimming and J lost 0 bases; unmatched junction nucleotides: 4. CDR1 and CDR2 from the germline V gene are MNHNS and SASEGT. This CDR3 is built from 14 residues. In DNA form, the CDR3 reads TGTGCCAGCAGCGGGGGGGGGGTCTCCTACGAGCAGTACTTC. Residues: CASSGGGVSYEQYF.

In this sample, this clonotype turned up many times. The CDR3 protein is CASSLRGIGTDTQYF. The CDR3, as DNA: TGTGCCAGCAGTTTAAGAGGGATTGGCACAGATACGCAGTATTTT. The gene calls are TRBV12-3 or TRBV12-4 and TRBJ2-3; D may be TRBD2 (5 bases). The CDR3 contains 15 residues. The V and J ends lost 2 bases and 1 base respectively, with 10 bases between them.

The chain has TRBV5-1 and TRBJ2-5; 13 nucleotides agree with TRBD2. From germline, CDR1 is SGHRS and CDR2 YFSETQ. There are 17 residues in the CDR3. Losses at the gene ends were 0 bases for V and 4 bases for J; bases not matched to a gene: 6. In DNA, the CDR3 is TGCGCCAGCAGCTTGGCCGGACTAGCGGGAGCAGGAGAGACCCAGTACTTC. It translates to CASSLAGLAGAGETQYF.

This clonotype was seen repeatedly, ten times or more. The chain couples TRBV5-1 to TRBJ2-3; D not resolved. The length of the CDR3 is 13 residues. CDR1 and CDR2 from the germline V gene are SGHRS and YFSETQ. The germline V and J ends were trimmed by 2 bases and 2 bases, with 6 bases remaining between them. The CDR3 is CASSFSPTDTQYF. For the CDR3, the DNA is TGCGCCAGCAGCTTTTCTCCCACAGATACGCAGTATTTT.

The chain employs TRBV20-1 and TRBJ2-4; D remains unclear. This CDR3 region has 11 residues. The germline gives CDR1 DFQATT, CDR2 SNEGSKA (reference sequence). This CDR3 reads CSPSSSGIQYF. CDR3 in DNA: TGCAGCCCCAGCTCCTCGGGCATTCAGTACTTC.

This clonotype was observed at least ten times. This chain's CDR3 is CSATTGPSDSEQYF. The DNA for the CDR3 is TGCAGTGCTACAACAGGGCCCTCCGACTCTGAGCAGTACTTC. V is TRBV20-1 and J is TRBJ2-7; a weak D match, TRBD1 (6 bases). This CDR3 has 14 residues. Germline CDR1 DFQATT, CDR2 SNEGSKA (reference sequence). V lost 4 bases and J lost 7, with 20 bases in between.